The rows below give T cell receptor beta chains drawn from one sample of a study of T-cell reconstitution after alpha-beta-depleted transplantation in children. TCRdb re-called the PCR reads with MiXCR, one entry per CDR3 protein. The table shows 550,000 to 800,000 distinct CDR3 sequences, with approximately 14% occurring only once. The source material was PBMCs, sampled before TCRalphabeta/CD19-depleted stem cell transplant. Receptors were obtained from a girl aged 2 to 9 with congenital amegakaryocytic thrombocytopenia, due to receive a stem cell transplant. CDR3s include the opening cysteine and the closing phenylalanine or tryptophan. A D gene is named only where the DNA matches it firmly. Clone size is stated in some rows and not others, as once, few, many or a class when expanded.

CDR3 protein	CDR3 DNA	J gene	D gene	V gene	clone size
CASSLVRETGYVQPQHF	TGCGCCAGCAGCTTGGTGCGTGAGACAGGGTATGTCCAGCCCCAGCATTTT	TRBJ1-5	TRBD1	TRBV5-1	many
CASSFQAGGNNEQFF	TGCGCCAGCAGCTTCCAAGCGGGAGGGAACAATGAGCAGTTCTTC	TRBJ2-1	TRBD2	TRBV5-1	few
CASSGGSNQPQHF	TGCGCCAGCAGCGGGGGTAGCAATCAGCCCCAGCATTTT	TRBJ1-5	-	TRBV5-1	many
CASSSWTSGASGEQFF	TGTGCCAGTAGTTCCTGGACTAGCGGGGCCTCCGGTGAGCAGTTCTTC	TRBJ2-1	TRBD2	TRBV19	-
CASSTNRGRGTGELFF	TGTGCCAGCAGTACAAACAGGGGGAGAGGCACCGGGGAGCTGTTTTTT	TRBJ2-2	TRBD1	TRBV12-3/TRBV12-4	many
CASSNPRDSFSYEQYF	TGTGCCAGCAGCAACCCCCGGGACAGCTTCTCCTACGAGCAGTACTTC	TRBJ2-7	TRBD1	TRBV7-8	many
CASSLVDRTHNEQYF	TGTGCCAGCAGCTTAGTGGACCGAACACATAACGAGCAGTACTTC	TRBJ2-7	-	TRBV7-9	few
CASSLQGYEQFF	TGCGCCAGCAGCTTACAGGGTTATGAGCAGTTCTTC	TRBJ2-1	-	TRBV5-1	many
CASSSGQGFVLGSPLHF	TGTGCCAGCAGCTCGGGACAGGGTTTTGTCTTAGGTTCACCCCTCCACTTT	TRBJ1-6	TRBD1	TRBV6-5	many
CASSLASSGSNTGELFF	TGCGCCAGCAGCTTGGCCTCTAGCGGGTCGAACACCGGGGAGCTGTTTTTT	TRBJ2-2	TRBD2	TRBV5-1	many
CSARDSLTYEQYF	TGCAGTGCTAGAGATAGTTTAACCTACGAGCAGTACTTC	TRBJ2-7	-	TRBV20-1	many
CARGPPLSSYEQYF	TGTGCCAGGGGGCCGCCCTTGAGCTCCTACGAGCAGTACTTC	TRBJ2-7	-	TRBV2	many
CASSLSSEVEQFF	TGTGCCAGCAGCCTATCGTCGGAGGTCGAGCAGTTCTTC	TRBJ2-1	-	TRBV3-1	few
CSARDQTF	TGCAGTGCTAGAGATCAGACCTTC	TRBJ1-2	-	TRBV20-1	many
CSARDPTGQGSEQYF	TGCAGTGCTAGAGACCCCACTGGACAGGGGAGCGAGCAGTACTTC	TRBJ2-7	TRBD1	TRBV20-1	few
CASSFSLGMNTEAFF	TGTGCCAGCAGCTTTTCACTAGGAATGAACACTGAAGCTTTCTTT	TRBJ1-1	-	TRBV11-1	many
CATSPDPGYNEQFF	TGTGCCACCAGCCCCGACCCCGGATACAATGAGCAGTTCTTC	TRBJ2-1	-	TRBV15	many
CASRPLGDPEWRETQYF	TGTGCCAGCAGGCCCCTCGGAGACCCAGAATGGAGGGAGACCCAGTACTTC	TRBJ2-5	-	TRBV28	-
CASSLPMGGAGANVLTF	TGTGCCAGCAGTTTACCCATGGGAGGGGCTGGGGCCAACGTCCTGACTTTC	TRBJ2-6	TRBD2	TRBV28	few
CASSGGGETQYF	TGCGCCAGCAGCGGAGGCGGGGAGACCCAGTACTTC	TRBJ2-5	-	TRBV5-1	many
CSVSGLPNTEAFF	TGCAGCGTCTCGGGGCTTCCGAACACTGAAGCTTTCTTT	TRBJ1-1	-	TRBV29-1	many
CASSLGQAAAYQTQYF	TGTGCCAGCAGTTTAGGACAGGCGGCCGCTTACCAGACCCAGTACTTC	TRBJ2-5	-	TRBV12-3/TRBV12-4	many
CASSPKITDTQYF	TGTGCCAGCTCACCCAAAATCACAGATACGCAGTATTTT	TRBJ2-3	-	TRBV18	many
CASSSELESSYEQYF	TGTGCCAGCAGTTCGGAGCTGGAAAGCTCCTACGAGCAGTACTTC	TRBJ2-7	-	TRBV12-3/TRBV12-4	many
CASSLSLGQGSLPLSQYF	TGTGCCAGCAGTTTATCGTTGGGGCAGGGGTCGCTCCCATTGAGCCAGTACTTC	TRBJ2-5	-	TRBV27	-
CASSLWSGANVLTF	TGTGCCAGCAGTTTATGGTCTGGGGCCAACGTCCTGACTTTC	TRBJ2-6	-	TRBV27	many
CATSDLSQNTIYF	TGTGCCACCAGTGATCTCAGCCAAAACACCATATATTTT	TRBJ1-3	-	TRBV24-1	few
CSAAGNGTLFF	TGCAGTGCCGCCGGCAACGGGACGCTGTTTTTT	TRBJ2-2	-	TRBV20-1	many
CASSPTTTYEQYF	TGTGCCAGCAGTCCGACTACTACCTACGAGCAGTACTTC	TRBJ2-7	-	TRBV12-3/TRBV12-4	many
CSAPRGGNEKLFF	TGCAGTGCCCCGCGGGGGGGCAATGAAAAACTGTTTTTT	TRBJ1-4	-	TRBV20-1	few
CSVRDGTSGLNEQFF	TGCAGTGTCCGAGATGGGACTAGCGGATTGAATGAGCAGTTCTTC	TRBJ2-1	TRBD2	TRBV20-1	-
CASSHWKMRTYEQYF	TGTGCCAGCAGCCACTGGAAAATGCGAACTTACGAGCAGTACTTC	TRBJ2-7	-	TRBV6-1	many
CASSYSGGNNEQFF	TGTGCCAGCAGTTACTCGGGCGGGAACAATGAGCAGTTCTTC	TRBJ2-1	-	TRBV6-5	-
CSAILRVGQPQHF	TGCAGTGCTATACTGAGGGTTGGTCAGCCCCAGCATTTT	TRBJ1-5	-	TRBV20-1	-
CASSPGAGNGYNEQFF	TGTGCCAGCAGCCCAGGGGCGGGGAACGGGTACAATGAGCAGTTCTTC	TRBJ2-1	-	TRBV7-2	few
CASSSRGGPTNAEAFF	TGTGCCAGCAGCAGTCGGGGAGGGCCAACCAACGCTGAAGCTTTCTTT	TRBJ1-1	-	TRBV12-3/TRBV12-4	many
CASSLNRRLAFF	TGCGCCAGCAGCTTGAACAGGAGGTTAGCTTTCTTT	TRBJ1-1	-	TRBV5-1	-
CASRQNTEAFF	TGTGCCAGCAGGCAAAACACTGAAGCTTTCTTT	TRBJ1-1	-	TRBV12-3/TRBV12-4	many
CASSLTGAGANVLTF	TGTGCCAGCAGCTTAACAGGTGCTGGGGCCAACGTCCTGACTTTC	TRBJ2-6	-	TRBV11-2	many
CASDSTGYNEQFF	TGTGCCAGTGATTCGACAGGGTACAATGAGCAGTTCTTC	TRBJ2-1	TRBD1	TRBV5-6	-
CASSEPGTTEAFF	TGTGCCAGCAGTGAACCCGGGACCACTGAAGCTTTCTTT	TRBJ1-1	-	TRBV25-1	-
CASSTPGLATDTQYF	TGTGCCAGCAGTACCCCGGGACTTGCCACAGATACGCAGTATTTT	TRBJ2-3	-	TRBV12-3/TRBV12-4	many
CSARRLDTWYEQYF	TGCAGTGCTAGACGACTAGATACATGGTACGAGCAGTACTTC	TRBJ2-7	-	TRBV20-1	few
CASSSHRGEQYF	TGTGCCAGCAGCTCCCACCGGGGCGAGCAGTACTTC	TRBJ2-7	-	TRBV7-8	few
CASSPILRTLLHSGANVLTF	TGTGCCAGCAGTCCGATTTTGAGGACACTTCTCCACTCTGGGGCCAACGTCCTGACTTTC	TRBJ2-6	-	TRBV12-3/TRBV12-4	few
CASSLTGGITDTQYF	TGTGCCAGCAGCTTGACAGGGGGCATCACAGATACGCAGTATTTT	TRBJ2-3	TRBD1	TRBV7-3	few
CSAGNRDTQYF	TGCAGTGCTGGAAACAGAGATACGCAGTATTTT	TRBJ2-3	-	TRBV20-1	many
CSVRRPDSDEQFF	TGCAGTGTCAGACGTCCCGACTCCGATGAGCAGTTCTTC	TRBJ2-1	-	TRBV20-1	many
CASSLSSSTQFF	TGTGCCAGCAGCTTAAGTTCATCCACACAGTTCTTC	TRBJ2-1	-	TRBV11-1	few
CASSLAATVSYEQYF	TGTGCCAGCAGCTTGGCCGCGACAGTGTCCTACGAGCAGTACTTC	TRBJ2-7	-	TRBV5-5	many
CASSLFQDGRETQYF	TGCGCCAGCAGCTTGTTCCAGGATGGAAGAGAGACCCAGTACTTC	TRBJ2-5	-	TRBV5-1	many
CSAQMTSPGELFF	TGCAGTGCTCAGATGACTAGTCCCGGGGAGCTGTTTTTT	TRBJ2-2	-	TRBV20-1	-
CASSSAQGMNEQYF	TGCGCCAGCAGCTCCGCACAGGGGATGAACGAGCAGTACTTC	TRBJ2-7	TRBD1	TRBV5-1	many
CASTTSGFDTEAFF	TGTGCCAGCACCACTAGTGGGTTTGACACTGAAGCTTTCTTT	TRBJ1-1	-	TRBV28	many
CSARDNSGTGTYNEQFF	TGCAGTGCTAGAGACAATTCCGGGACAGGGACCTACAATGAGCAGTTCTTC	TRBJ2-1	TRBD1	TRBV20-1	few
CASSLLAGGFLDTQYF	TGTGCCAGCAGCTTACTAGCGGGAGGATTCTTAGATACGCAGTATTTT	TRBJ2-3	TRBD2	TRBV7-3	many
CASSLASFSPRSFETQYF	TGTGCCAGCAGCTTGGCTAGTTTCTCGCCGAGATCTTTTGAGACCCAGTACTTC	TRBJ2-5	-	TRBV5-5	-
CASSPMTSGAYNEQFF	TGTGCCAGCAGCCCCATGACTAGCGGGGCGTACAATGAGCAGTTCTTC	TRBJ2-1	TRBD2	TRBV5-6	many
CSASVRGSDSIFAGELFF	TGCAGTGCTAGCGTAAGGGGGTCAGATTCGATCTTCGCCGGGGAGCTGTTTTTT	TRBJ2-2	-	TRBV20-1	many
CASSSQGRVGLETQYF	TGTGCCAGCAGCTCCCAGGGCCGAGTGGGATTGGAGACCCAGTACTTC	TRBJ2-5	-	TRBV7-9	few